A selection of T cell receptor beta chains follows, all from one sample in a study of PD-L1 blockade in urothelial cancer. Sequenced by immunoSEQ multiplex PCR; TCRdb stores in-frame clones only, minus some. The sample shows approximately 110,000 clones, more than 85% of them seen only once. The sample consisted of PBMCs, taken around atezolizumab (anti-PD-L1) treatment. The receptors come from a man between 60 and 75 years old with urothelial cancer. Each CDR3 is given with its conserved first and last residue. The D gene is left open where the match is weak. Expanded clones get a size class; other rows say once, few or many, or leave the size out.

j_call,d_call,v_call,clone_size,cdr3_aa,cdr3_nt
TRBJ1-6,-,TRBV10-2,-,CASSDRTPLHF,TGCGCCAGCAGTGACAGGACACCCCTCCACTTT
TRBJ2-7,TRBD2,TRBV6-9,-,CASSYRLAGDYTEQYF,TGTGCCAGCAGTTACAGACTAGCGGGAGACTATACCGAGCAGTACTTC
TRBJ2-7,TRBD2,TRBV6-6,once,CASSYDLAGGPVEQYF,TGTGCCAGCAGTTATGACCTAGCGGGAGGGCCTGTCGAGCAGTACTTC
TRBJ1-5,-,TRBV20-1,once,CSAGSNQPQHF,TGCAGTGCCGGTTCGAATCAGCCCCAGCATTTT
TRBJ2-1,-,TRBV6-5,-,CASSPPRGEQFF,TGTGCCAGCTCGCCGCCCAGGGGAGAGCAGTTCTTC
TRBJ2-7,-,TRBV28,-,CASRSQGASSYEQYF,TGTGCCAGCAGAAGCCAAGGGGCGAGCTCCTACGAGCAGTACTTC
TRBJ2-1,TRBD2,TRBV14,-,CASSHYPGGAWSYNEQFF,TGTGCCAGCAGCCATTACCCGGGGGGGGCTTGGTCCTACAATGAGCAGTTCTTC
TRBJ1-3,-,TRBV6-5,-,CASSYVGGAGNTIYF,TGTGCCAGCAGTTATGTCGGGGGAGCTGGAAACACCATATATTTT
TRBJ2-4,-,TRBV28,-,CASSVSNGVTKNIQYF,TGTGCCAGCAGTGTTTCGAACGGTGTAACCAAAAACATTCAGTACTTC
TRBJ1-4,TRBD1,TRBV5-8,-,CASSLYKQGGEKLFF,TGTGCCAGCAGCTTGTATAAACAGGGGGGCGAAAAACTGTTTTTT
TRBJ2-5,-,TRBV29-1,-,CSVGGGRELTQETQYF,TGCAGCGTTGGGGGGGGGCGGGAACTAACCCAAGAGACCCAGTACTTC
TRBJ1-4,TRBD1,TRBV6-6,-,CASSYERGRDEKLFF,TGTGCCAGCAGTTACGAAAGGGGGCGAGATGAAAAACTGTTTTTT
TRBJ2-6,-,TRBV5-1,-,CASSSGGSGANVLTF,TGCGCCAGCAGCTCTGGGGGGTCTGGGGCCAACGTCCTGACTTTC
TRBJ1-2,TRBD1,TRBV5-4,-,CASSLQQGFGGYTF,TGTGCCAGCAGCCTTCAACAGGGGTTTGGCGGCTACACCTTC
TRBJ2-7,TRBD1,TRBV4-3,-,CASSQGTGGAYEQYF,TGCGCCAGCAGCCAAGGAACAGGGGGCGCCTACGAGCAGTACTTC
TRBJ2-7,TRBD2,TRBV10-3,-,CAISDVDRPAGGVYEQYF,TGTGCCATCAGTGACGTGGACCGCCCAGCGGGAGGGGTGTACGAGCAGTACTTC
TRBJ2-3,TRBD2,TRBV5-8,-,CASSLGGRGASDTQYF,TGTGCCAGCAGCTTGGGCGGGCGGGGGGCCTCAGATACGCAGTATTTT
TRBJ2-2,TRBD1,TRBV6-6,-,CASISGQANTGELFF,TGTGCCAGCATATCTGGACAGGCGAACACCGGGGAGCTGTTTTTT
TRBJ1-1,TRBD1,TRBV4-2,-,CASSHDSTGTGNTEAFF,TGTGCCAGCAGCCATGATTCGACAGGGACGGGGAACACTGAAGCTTTCTTT
TRBJ2-3,-,TRBV5-4,-,CASTHRQDADTQYF,TGTGCCAGCACCCATCGACAGGACGCAGATACGCAGTATTTT
TRBJ2-5,-,TRBV18,-,CASSPQNRETQYF,TGTGCCAGCTCACCTCAGAACCGCGAGACCCAGTACTTC
TRBJ1-3,-,TRBV18,-,CASSLSSAGTGNTIYF,TGTGCCAGCTCACTTTCGTCGGCAGGGACTGGAAACACCATATATTTT
TRBJ2-7,TRBD2,TRBV11-2,-,CASSPTSGRYEQYF,TGTGCCAGCAGCCCGACTAGCGGGAGATACGAGCAGTACTTC
TRBJ2-5,TRBD2,TRBV19,-,CASSIEPGLAGVKTQYF,TGTGCCAGTAGTATAGAACCGGGACTAGCGGGAGTAAAGACCCAGTACTTC
TRBJ1-5,-,TRBV30,-,CAWAFPGGNQPQHF,TGTGCCTGGGCGTTTCCCGGGGGGAACCAGCCCCAGCATTTT
TRBJ1-1,-,TRBV11-2,-,CASRPSGGTEAFF,TGTGCCAGCAGGCCGAGCGGCGGGACTGAAGCTTTCTTT
TRBJ1-1,TRBD1,TRBV9,-,CASSGTGAGTEAFF,TGTGCCAGCAGCGGGACAGGGGCAGGCACTGAAGCTTTCTTT
TRBJ1-1,-,TRBV5-5,-,CASSFRRQTGSTEAFF,TGTGCCAGCAGCTTCCGACGCCAAACAGGGTCCACTGAAGCTTTCTTT
TRBJ1-1,TRBD1,TRBV7-2,-,CASKGTGGNTEAFF,TGTGCCAGCAAGGGGACAGGGGGCAACACTGAAGCTTTCTTT
TRBJ2-7,TRBD2,TRBV30,-,CAWKAGGYEQYF,TGTGCCTGGAAGGCGGGAGGCTACGAGCAGTACTTC
TRBJ2-7,TRBD1,TRBV6-5,-,CASSRDRVREQYF,TGTGCCAGCAGTCGGGACAGGGTGCGCGAGCAGTACTTC
TRBJ2-2,-,TRBV5-5,-,CASRNKGSYTGELFF,TGTGCCAGCAGAAACAAAGGTAGCTACACCGGGGAGCTGTTTTTT
TRBJ2-1,TRBD1,TRBV20-1,-,CSADRDNEQFF,TGCAGTGCTGACAGGGATAATGAGCAGTTCTTC
TRBJ1-1,-,TRBV11-3,-,CASSLGANTEAFF,TGTGCCAGCAGCTTGGGAGCGAACACTGAAGCTTTCTTT
TRBJ2-7,TRBD1,TRBV10-3,-,CAISEFGTGGSYEQYF,TGTGCCATCAGTGAATTCGGGACAGGGGGCTCCTACGAGCAGTACTTC
TRBJ2-2,TRBD1,TRBV5-1,-,CASSLVSRGTGELFF,TGCGCCAGCAGCTTGGTTAGCAGGGGGACCGGGGAGCTGTTTTTT
TRBJ2-7,-,TRBV28,-,CASSFASSYEQYF,TGTGCCAGCAGTTTCGCCAGCTCCTACGAGCAGTACTTC
TRBJ1-1,-,TRBV6-5,-,CASTITGGTEAFF,TGTGCCAGCACTATAACGGGGGGCACTGAAGCTTTCTTT
TRBJ2-3,-,TRBV7-9,-,CASSLGAGVGTDTQYF,TGTGCCAGCAGCTTAGGGGCAGGGGTCGGCACAGATACGCAGTATTTT
TRBJ2-7,TRBD1,TRBV7-9,-,CASSSGQGLYEQYF,TGTGCCAGCAGCTCGGGACAGGGACTTTACGAGCAGTACTTC
TRBJ2-7,TRBD2,TRBV19,-,CASSNPGLAGSYEQYF,TGTGCCAGTAGTAATCCGGGACTAGCGGGGTCCTACGAGCAGTACTTC
TRBJ1-6,TRBD1,TRBV6-5,-,CASSYSNRGRNSPLHF,TGTGCCAGCAGTTACTCGAATAGGGGGCGGAATTCACCCCTCCACTTT
TRBJ2-7,TRBD1,TRBV11-2,-,CASSLGPGTGGIYEQYF,TGTGCCAGCAGCTTAGGTCCCGGGACAGGCGGGATCTACGAGCAGTACTTC